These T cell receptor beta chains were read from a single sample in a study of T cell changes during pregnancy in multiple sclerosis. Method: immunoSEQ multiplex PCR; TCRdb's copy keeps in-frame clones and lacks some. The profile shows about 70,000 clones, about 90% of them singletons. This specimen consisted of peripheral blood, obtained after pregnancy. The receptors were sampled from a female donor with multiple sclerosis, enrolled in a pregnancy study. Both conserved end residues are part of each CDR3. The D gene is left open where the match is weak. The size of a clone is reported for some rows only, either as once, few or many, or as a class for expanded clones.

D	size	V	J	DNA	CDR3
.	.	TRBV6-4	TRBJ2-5	TGTGCCAGCAGGGGCAGAGGGGAGACCCAGTACTTC	CASRGRGETQYF
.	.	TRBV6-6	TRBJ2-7	TGTGCCAGCAGTTACGGCAGGATGTCCTACGAGCAGTACTTC	CASSYGRMSYEQYF
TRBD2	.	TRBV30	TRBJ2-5	TGTGCCTGGAGTGTAGGGCTAGCGGACCAAGAGACCCAGTACTTC	CAWSVGLADQETQYF
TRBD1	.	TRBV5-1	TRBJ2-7	TGCGCCAGCAGCTTGGACGGGACAGATACCTACGAGCAGTACTTC	CASSLDGTDTYEQYF
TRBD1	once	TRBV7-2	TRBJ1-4	TGTGCCAGCAGCTCTCAACAGGGGGCAGGTGAAAAACTGTTTTTT	CASSSQQGAGEKLFF
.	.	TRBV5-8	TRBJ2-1	TGTGCCAGCAGCTTGACGAAGGGGACATTTTCCTACAATGAGCAGTTCTTC	CASSLTKGTFSYNEQFF
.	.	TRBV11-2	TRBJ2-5	TGTGCCAGCAGCTTATCTTGGCAGGCGGAGACCCAGTACTTC	CASSLSWQAETQYF
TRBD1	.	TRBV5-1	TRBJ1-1	TGCGCCAGCAGACAACAGGGGGCGAACACTGAAGCTTTCTTT	CASRQQGANTEAFF
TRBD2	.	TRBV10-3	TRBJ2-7	TGTGCCATCAGTCAACTAGCGGGAGAATCCTACGAGCAGTACTTC	CAISQLAGESYEQYF
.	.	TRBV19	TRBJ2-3	TGTGCCAGTAGTATGGGCGGGCCGTACAGCACAGATACGCAGTATTTT	CASSMGGPYSTDTQYF
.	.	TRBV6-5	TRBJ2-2	TGTGCCAGCAGTTATTTCGGTGGCACCGGGGAGCTGTTTTTT	CASSYFGGTGELFF
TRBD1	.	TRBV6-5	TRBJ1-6	TGTGCCAGCACCATCGGACAGGGGTATGGGGCGCCCCTCCACTTT	CASTIGQGYGAPLHF
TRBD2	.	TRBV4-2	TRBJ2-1	TGTGCCAGCAGCCAAGAGGCCTTGTCTAGCGGGATAGTAGGTGAGCAGTTCTTC	CASSQEALSSGIVGEQFF
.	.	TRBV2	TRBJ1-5	TGTGCCAGCAGGGGCGCGACAGGAGGCAATCAGCCCCAGCATTTT	CASRGATGGNQPQHF
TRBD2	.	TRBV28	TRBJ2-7	TGTGCCAGCAGGAGGACTAGCGGGGGAAGCTCCTACGAGCAGTACTTC	CASRRTSGGSSYEQYF
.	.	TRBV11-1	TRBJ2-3	TGTGCCAGCAGCTTCATAGTAGATACGCAGTATTTT	CASSFIVDTQYF
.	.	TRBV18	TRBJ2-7	TGTGCCAGCTCACCGCCGGGACTCATCTCCTACGAGCAGTACTTC	CASSPPGLISYEQYF
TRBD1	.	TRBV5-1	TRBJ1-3	TGCGCCAGCAGCCTCTCGACAGGGGCTGGAAACACCATATATTTT	CASSLSTGAGNTIYF
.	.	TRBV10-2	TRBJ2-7	TGCGCCAGCAGTGAGTCCCCGGACAGCCCCTACGAGCAGTACTTC	CASSESPDSPYEQYF
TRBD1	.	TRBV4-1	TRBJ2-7	TGCGCCAGCAGCCCCTCGTCAGGGCTATATGGGACAGGGGCCGCCTACGAGCAGTACTTC	CASSPSSGLYGTGAAYEQYF
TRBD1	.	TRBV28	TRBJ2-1	TGTGCCAGCAGTTCCCCGCTGAACAGGGGCAGGGATGAGCAGTTCTTC	CASSSPLNRGRDEQFF
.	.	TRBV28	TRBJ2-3	TGTGCCAGCAGTTTAACCGTCGGACAGACTAGCACAGATACGCAGTATTTT	CASSLTVGQTSTDTQYF
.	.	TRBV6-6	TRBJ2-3	TGTGCCAGCAGTTACTCCGGGGGAGTAACAGATACGCAGTATTTT	CASSYSGGVTDTQYF
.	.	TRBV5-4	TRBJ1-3	TGTGCCAGCAGCGCGGATCTGAGCTCTGGAAACACCATATATTTT	CASSADLSSGNTIYF
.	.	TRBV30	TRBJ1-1	TGTGCCTGGAGTGTGAACCGGCGGAGGGCTGAAGCTTTCTTT	CAWSVNRRRAEAFF
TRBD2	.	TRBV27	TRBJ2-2	TGTGCCAGCACCCCCGAGGGAGCGGGAGAGACCGGGGAGCTGTTTTTT	CASTPEGAGETGELFF
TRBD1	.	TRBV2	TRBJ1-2	TGTGCCAGCACGACAGGGATTGAGCTTGGCTACACCTTC	CASTTGIELGYTF
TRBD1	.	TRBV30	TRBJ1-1	TGTGCCTGGAGACCTGTGACAGGGATGATGAACACTGAAGCTTTCTTT	CAWRPVTGMMNTEAFF
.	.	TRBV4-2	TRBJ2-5	TGTGCCAGCAGCCGTTCGGGTTCAGGGGAGACCCAGTACTTC	CASSRSGSGETQYF
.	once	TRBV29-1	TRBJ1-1	TGCAGCGTGGGACACGAGATAGAAGCTTTCTTT	CSVGHEIEAFF
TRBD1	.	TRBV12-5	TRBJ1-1	TGTGCTAGTGGTTTGGGCAGGGGGCTAGGCACTGAAGCTTTCTTT	CASGLGRGLGTEAFF
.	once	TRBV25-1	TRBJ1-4	TGTGCCAGCAGTGCAGGGAATGAAAAACTGTTTTTT	CASSAGNEKLFF
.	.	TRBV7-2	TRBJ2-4	TGTGCCAGCAGCTTGAGGGGACTAGCCAAAAACATTCAGTACTTC	CASSLRGLAKNIQYF